The 13 T cell receptor beta chains below were found in one sample sequenced in a study of shared clonotypes between healthy human individuals (TCRdb year 2020). The library relied on the immunoSEQ multiplex PCR assay. TCRdb's version of the immuneACCESS table is confined to in-frame rearrangements and falls short of the full clone set. An unresolved V gene accounts for under half of the shortfall where checked; the remainder is of unknown origin. Here the sample has over 950,000 clones; around 77% occur a single time. The ten largest make up roughly 0.9% of the sample. The sequenced material came from memory CD4+ T cells from PBMCs. Interpreted using the paper, the cell subset or site label stands for: CD45RA-negative fraction. These receptor sequences come from a man aged 18 to 29 in good health. Some clones in this sample may be carry-over from other donors' samples.

The V call is TRBV9, the J call TRBJ2-5; D is possibly TRBD2 (6 bases). Germline V gene lookup returns CDR1 SGDLS and CDR2 YYNGEE. The germline V and J ends were trimmed by 4 bases and 1 base, with 11 bases remaining between them. This CDR3 is 14 amino acids long. The CDR3 DNA is TGTGCCAGCAGCCCGCGGGACTTCCAAGAGACCCAGTACTTC. Its protein is CASSPRDFQETQYF.

About this clone: This specimen includes other DNA sequences encoding the same CDR3. The CDR3, as DNA: TGCGCCAGCAGCTTTGAGGCCAGCTCTGGAAACACCATATATTTT. Amino acid sequence: CASSFEASSGNTIYF. The genes are TRBV5-1 and TRBJ1-3, with unresolved D. The CDR3 runs to 15 residues. Trimming took 2 bases from V and 0 from J, leaving 9 bases between them. Germline V gene data show CDR1 as SGHRS and CDR2 as YFSETQ.

This clone was found a few times. This chain uses TRBV14 with TRBJ1-1; D may be TRBD1 (5 bases). CDR1 and CDR2 (germline): SGHDN, FVKESK. There are 15 residues in the CDR3. Trimming removed 4 bases at V and 3 bases at J, with 15 bases between. This CDR3 is CASSLRGGSYTEAFF. Written as DNA, the CDR3 is TGTGCCAGCAGCCTTCGGGGGGGTTCGTACACTGAAGCTTTCTTT. Supplemented by reference TRBV14 and TRBJ1-1, the full variable domain reads EAGVTQFPSHSVIEKGQTVTLRCDPISGHDNLYWYRRVMGKEIKFLLHFVKESKQDESGMPNNRFLAERTGGTYSTLKVQPAELEDSGVYFCASSLRGGSYTEAFFGQGTRLTVV.

The genes are TRBV15 and TRBJ2-3; TRBD2 agrees at 7 bases. With 0 bases clipped from V and 2 bases from J, the junction kept 2 bases outside the gene matches. The CDR3 runs to 15 residues. CDR1 and CDR2 from the germline V gene are LNHNV and YYDKDF (reference sequence). This CDR3 is CATSRDRGDTDTQYF. CDR3 sequence (DNA): TGTGCCACCAGCAGAGACCGGGGGGACACAGATACGCAGTATTTT.

This clone was seen only once. This chain links TRBV29-1 with TRBJ2-4; D is uncertain. The CDR3 runs 14 residues. Between the trimmed V and J ends, which lost 7 bases and 0 bases, there was a span of 13 bases. Per germline, CDR1 SQVTM and CDR2 ANQGSEA. CDR3 bases: TGCAGCGCCCGACTTGATTTAGCCAAAAACATTCAGTACTTC. Protein: CSARLDLAKNIQYF.

The chain is built from TRBV2 and TRBJ2-7; TRBD2 might be the D (7 bases). This CDR3 comprises 14 residues. Germline V CDR1 and CDR2: SNHLY, FYNNEI. The V end was cut by 10 bases, the J end by 1 base, with 17 bases between. CDR3 nucleotide sequence: TGTGCCACCGCGGGGGTCACAGGGTCCTACGAGCAGTACTTC. This codes for CATAGVTGSYEQYF.

The rearrangement links TRBV18 to TRBJ1-3; a weak D match, TRBD1 (6 bases). The CDR3 is made up of 13 amino acids. V shed 7 bases and J shed 2 bases, with 9 bases lying between them. Germline CDR1 is KGHSH and CDR2 is LQKENI. The CDR3 here is CASFQGTGNTIYF. DNA of the CDR3: TGTGCCAGCTTCCAGGGGACTGGAAACACCATATATTTT.

This clone was seen only once. The chain uses TRBV28 and TRBJ1-5, with TRBD1 as a possible D gene (5 bases). V was pared by 3 bases and J by 2 bases, with 11 bases between. This CDR3 contains 15 residues. Germline CDR1 is MDHEN and CDR2 is SYDVKM. The CDR3 DNA sequence: TGTGCCAGCAGTTTCTGGGGAGGGGGCAATCAGCCCCAGCATTTT. This encodes CASSFWGGGNQPQHF.

This chain links TRBV7-2 with TRBJ1-1; 9 nucleotides line up with TRBD1. Germline values: CDR1 SGHTA, CDR2 FQGNSA. This CDR3 is built from 15 residues. Losses at the gene ends were 4 bases for V and 8 bases for J; bases not matched to a gene: 11. The CDR3 DNA reads as TGTGCCAGCAGCTACATACAGGGGGCGCAGGGAGAAGCTTTCTTT. Its translation: CASSYIQGAQGEAFF.

The genes are TRBV5-1 and TRBJ2-2; TRBD2 matches 10 bases. V dropped 3 bases and J dropped 7; count of bases not matched to a gene: 12. The germline gives CDR1 SGHRS, CDR2 YFSETQ. This CDR3 region has 17 residues. The CDR3 protein is CASSSNILAGVVGELFF. CDR3 DNA sequence: TGCGCCAGCAGCTCGAACATTCTAGCGGGAGTCGTCGGGGAGCTGTTTTTT.

This clone showed up just once. The CDR3 sequence: CASSVHYTGELFF. CDR3 bases: TGTGCCAGCAGTGTACACTACACCGGGGAGCTGTTTTTT. The V call is TRBV6-1, the J call TRBJ2-2; D gene uncertain. Germline CDR1 and CDR2: MNHNS and SASEGT. The CDR3 loop spans 13 amino acids. Trimming left V 4 bases short and J 3 bases short, with 6 bases between.

The chain recombines TRBV5-4 with TRBJ1-1, with 11 bases matching TRBD1. Germline V gene sequence: CDR1 SGHNT, CDR2 YYREEE (reference sequence). CDR3 length equals 17 residues. V dropped 4 bases and J dropped 3; count of bases not matched to a gene: 11. CDR3 region: CASSRGGQGALDTEAFF. In DNA form, the CDR3 reads TGTGCCAGCAGCCGGGGAGGACAGGGGGCGCTGGACACTGAAGCTTTCTTT.

CDR3 coding DNA: TGTGCCTGGAGTGGTAGCGGGAGATTTGGTGAGCAGTTCTTC. Encoded protein: CAWSGSGRFGEQFF. The chain combines TRBV30 with TRBJ2-1, with TRBD2 matching 9 bases. Germline CDR1 and CDR2: GTSNPN and SVGIG (reference sequence). The CDR3 extends over 14 amino acids. The V and J ends lost 1 base and 9 bases, in that order; junction bases with no gene match: 7.